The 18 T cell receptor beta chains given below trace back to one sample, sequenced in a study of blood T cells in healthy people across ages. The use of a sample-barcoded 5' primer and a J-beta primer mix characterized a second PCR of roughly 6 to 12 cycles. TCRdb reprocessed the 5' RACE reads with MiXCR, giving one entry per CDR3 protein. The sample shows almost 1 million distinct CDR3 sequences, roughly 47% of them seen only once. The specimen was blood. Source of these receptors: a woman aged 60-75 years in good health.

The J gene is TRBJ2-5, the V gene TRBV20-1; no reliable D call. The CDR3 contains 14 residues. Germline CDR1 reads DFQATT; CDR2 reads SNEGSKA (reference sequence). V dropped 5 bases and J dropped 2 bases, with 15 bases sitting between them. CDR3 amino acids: CSAGRRDVQETQYF. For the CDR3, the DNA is TGCAGTGCTGGGCGGAGAGATGTACAAGAGACCCAGTACTTC.

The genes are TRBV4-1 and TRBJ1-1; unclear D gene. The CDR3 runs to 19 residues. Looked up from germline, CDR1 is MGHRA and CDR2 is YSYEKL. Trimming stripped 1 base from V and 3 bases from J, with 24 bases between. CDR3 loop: CASSQVSQRAVVVDTEAFF. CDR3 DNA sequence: TGCGCCAGCAGCCAAGTTAGTCAGAGGGCAGTCGTAGTGGACACTGAAGCTTTCTTT.

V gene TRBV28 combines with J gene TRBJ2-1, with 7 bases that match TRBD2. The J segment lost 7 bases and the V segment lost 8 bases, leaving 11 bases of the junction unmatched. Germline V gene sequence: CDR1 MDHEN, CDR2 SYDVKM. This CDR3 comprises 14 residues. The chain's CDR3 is CASFSSGEGNEQFF. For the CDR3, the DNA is TGTGCCAGCTTCTCTAGCGGTGAGGGAAATGAGCAGTTCTTC.

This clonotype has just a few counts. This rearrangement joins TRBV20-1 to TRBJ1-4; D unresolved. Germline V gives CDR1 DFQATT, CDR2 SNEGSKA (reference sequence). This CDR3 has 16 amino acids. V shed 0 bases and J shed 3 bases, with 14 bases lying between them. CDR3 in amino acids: CSARDRSGDANEKLFF. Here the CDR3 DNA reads TGCAGTGCTAGAGATCGATCTGGAGACGCTAATGAAAAACTGTTTTTT.

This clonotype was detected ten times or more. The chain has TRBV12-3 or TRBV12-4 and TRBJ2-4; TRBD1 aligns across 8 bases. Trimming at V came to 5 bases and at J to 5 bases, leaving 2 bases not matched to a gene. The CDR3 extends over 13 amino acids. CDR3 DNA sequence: TGTGCCAGCAGTCCGGACAGGGAAAACATTCAGTACTTC. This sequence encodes CASSPDRENIQYF.

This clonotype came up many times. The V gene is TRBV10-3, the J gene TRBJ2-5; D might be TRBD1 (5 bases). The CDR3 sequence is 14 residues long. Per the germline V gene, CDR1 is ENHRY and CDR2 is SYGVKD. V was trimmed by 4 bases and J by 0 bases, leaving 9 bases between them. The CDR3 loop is CAISGQSYQETQYF. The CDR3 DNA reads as TGTGCCATCAGTGGACAGTCGTACCAAGAGACCCAGTACTTC.

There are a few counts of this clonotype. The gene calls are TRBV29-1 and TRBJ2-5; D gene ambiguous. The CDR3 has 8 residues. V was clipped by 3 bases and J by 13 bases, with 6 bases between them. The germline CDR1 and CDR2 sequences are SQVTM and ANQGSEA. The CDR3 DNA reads TGCAGCGTTGATTCACTGTACTTC. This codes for CSVDSLYF.

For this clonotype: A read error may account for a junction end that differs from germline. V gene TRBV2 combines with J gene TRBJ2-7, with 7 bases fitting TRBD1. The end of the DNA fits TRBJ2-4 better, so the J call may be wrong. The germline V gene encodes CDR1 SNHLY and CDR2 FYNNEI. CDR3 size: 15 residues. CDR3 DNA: TGTGTCAGCAGCAGACAGGGAGTCGCCAAAAACATTCAGTACTTC. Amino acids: CVSSRQGVAKNIQYF.

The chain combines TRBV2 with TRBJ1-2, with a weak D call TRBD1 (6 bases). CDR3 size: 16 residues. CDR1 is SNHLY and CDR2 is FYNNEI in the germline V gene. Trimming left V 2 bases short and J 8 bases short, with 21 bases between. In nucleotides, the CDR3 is TGTGCCAGCAGTGAAAGCCTAGGGGGGGGGCTTGAAGGCTACACCTTC. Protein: CASSESLGGGLEGYTF.

The CDR3 reads CATSRDLASGIDTQYF. The DNA for the CDR3 is TGTGCCACCAGCAGAGATTTGGCTAGCGGGATAGATACGCAGTATTTT. The chain carries TRBV15 and TRBJ2-3; TRBD2 matches at 9 bases. V shed 0 bases and J 5 bases; nucleotides not matched to a gene: 6. The CDR3 loop spans 16 amino acids. Germline V gene lookup returns CDR1 LNHNV and CDR2 YYDKDF (reference sequence).

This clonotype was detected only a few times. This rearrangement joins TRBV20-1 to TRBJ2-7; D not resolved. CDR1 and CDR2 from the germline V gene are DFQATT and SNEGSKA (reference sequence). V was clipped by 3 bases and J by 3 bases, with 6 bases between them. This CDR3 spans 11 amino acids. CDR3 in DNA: TGCAGTGCTAGCGGCGACTACGAGCAGTACTTC. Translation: CSASGDYEQYF.

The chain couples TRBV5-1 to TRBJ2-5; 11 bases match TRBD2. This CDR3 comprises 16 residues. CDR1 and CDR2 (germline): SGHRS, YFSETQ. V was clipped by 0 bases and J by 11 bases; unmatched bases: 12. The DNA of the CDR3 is TGCGCCAGCAGCTTGGCTCCGACTAGCGGGAACAATGAGCAGTACTTC. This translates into CASSLAPTSGNNEQYF.

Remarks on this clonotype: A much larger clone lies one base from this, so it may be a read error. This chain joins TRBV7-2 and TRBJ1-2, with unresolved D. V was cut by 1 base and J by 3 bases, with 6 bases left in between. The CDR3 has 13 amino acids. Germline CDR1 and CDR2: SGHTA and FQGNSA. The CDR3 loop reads CASSLDGHYGYTF. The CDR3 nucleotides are TGTGCCAGCAGCTTAGACGGTCACTATGGCTACACCTTC.

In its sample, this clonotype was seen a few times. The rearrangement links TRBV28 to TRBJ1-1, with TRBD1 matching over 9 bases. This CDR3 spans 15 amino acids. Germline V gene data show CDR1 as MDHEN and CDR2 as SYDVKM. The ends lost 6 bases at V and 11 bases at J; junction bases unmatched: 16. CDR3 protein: CASSDHGRQGEDAFF. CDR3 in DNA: TGTGCCAGCAGCGACCACGGCCGACAGGGGGAGGATGCTTTCTTT.

This chain's CDR3 is CASSEWQGIQPQHF. The CDR3 nucleotides read TGTGCCAGCAGTGAATGGCAGGGGATACAGCCCCAGCATTTT. This sequence joins TRBV2 and TRBJ1-5; perhaps TRBD1 as D (6 bases). The germline V gene encodes CDR1 SNHLY and CDR2 FYNNEI. With 2 bases removed from V and 7 bases from J, the gap between germline ends came to 12 bases. This CDR3 has 14 residues.

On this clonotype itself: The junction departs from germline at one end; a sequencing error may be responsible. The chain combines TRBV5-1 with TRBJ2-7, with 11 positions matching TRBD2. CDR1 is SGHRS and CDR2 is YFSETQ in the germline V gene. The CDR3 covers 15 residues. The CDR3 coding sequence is TGCGCCAGCAGCCCGGGGACTAGCGGACGCTACGGGCAGTACTTC. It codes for CASSPGTSGRYGQYF.

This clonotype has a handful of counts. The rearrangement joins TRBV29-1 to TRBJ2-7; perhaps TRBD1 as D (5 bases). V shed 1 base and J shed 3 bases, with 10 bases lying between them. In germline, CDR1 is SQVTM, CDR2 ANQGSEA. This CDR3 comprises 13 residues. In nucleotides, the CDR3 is TGCAGCGTTGAAGTAGGGGCCGGCTACGAGCAGTACTTC. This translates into CSVEVGAGYEQYF.

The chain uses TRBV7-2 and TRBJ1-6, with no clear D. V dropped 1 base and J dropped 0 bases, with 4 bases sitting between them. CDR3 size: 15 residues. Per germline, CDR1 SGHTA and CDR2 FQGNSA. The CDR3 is CASSLEGSYNSPLHF. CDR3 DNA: TGTGCCAGCAGCTTAGAGGGCTCCTATAATTCACCCCTCCACTTT.